The 12 T cell receptor beta chains listed next were all sequenced from one sample in a study of shared clonotypes between healthy human individuals. Produced via immunoSEQ multiplex PCR; TCRdb's table is partial and in-frame only. Among about 1 million clones, 75% to 85% were seen once, and the ten largest hold under 0.6%. Sequenced: memory CD4+ T cells from PBMCs. Documented subset: CD45RA-negative fraction. These receptors were taken from a man aged 18 to 29 in good health. Some clones in this sample may be carry-over from other donors' samples.

This clone was detected a few times. The V and J genes are TRBV2 and TRBJ1-1, with 7 bases aligning to TRBD1. This CDR3 has 11 residues. Germline trimming cut 6 bases from V and 8 bases from J; bases unmatched to any gene: 3. Germline V lookup: CDR1 SNHLY, CDR2 FYNNEI. The CDR3 here is CASSLQGEAFF. In DNA form, the CDR3 reads TGTGCCAGCAGCCTACAGGGGGAAGCTTTCTTT. Complete variable domain (other parts from reference TRBV2 and TRBJ1-1): EPEVTQTPSHQVTQMGQEVILRCVPISNHLYFYWYRQILGQKVEFLVSFYNNEISEKSEIFDDQFSVERPDGSNFTLKIRSTKLEDSAMYFCASSLQGEAFFGQGTRLTVV.

The J gene is TRBJ1-5, the V gene TRBV5-4; D may be TRBD1 (5 bases). This CDR3 has 14 amino acids. V lost 0 bases and J lost 3, with 7 bases in between. Germline V gene sequence: CDR1 SGHNT, CDR2 YYREEE (reference sequence). The CDR3 sequence: CASSLGGHNQPQHF. CDR3 sequence (DNA): TGTGCCAGCAGCTTGGGCGGACACAATCAGCCCCAGCATTTT.

V and J are TRBV28 and TRBJ1-1; 7 bases match TRBD1. CDR1 is MDHEN and CDR2 is SYDVKM in the germline V gene. V was clipped by 4 bases and J by 8 bases; unmatched bases: 13. This CDR3 has 15 amino acids. This CDR3 reads CASSSRNRGGVEAFF. The CDR3 region has the DNA TGTGCCAGCAGTTCCCGAAACAGGGGCGGCGTCGAAGCTTTCTTT.

This chain links TRBV9 with TRBJ1-5, with D unresolved. The germline V gene has CDR1 SGDLS and CDR2 YYNGEE. V lost 0 bases and J 2 bases, leaving 9 bases between the germline ends. This CDR3 is built from 15 residues. This chain's CDR3 is CASSVGGFGNQPQHF. The CDR3 DNA follows: TGTGCCAGCAGCGTAGGAGGGTTCGGCAATCAGCCCCAGCATTTT.

V gene TRBV30 combines with J gene TRBJ2-1, with TRBD2 matching over 13 bases. The CDR3 is 16 amino acids. The V gene end was trimmed by 3 bases and the J gene end by 6 bases; junction bases not matched to a gene: 8. The germline V gene has CDR1 GTSNPN and CDR2 SVGIG (reference sequence). The CDR3 reads CAWSPGWTSGSNEQFF. In nucleotides, the CDR3 is TGTGCCTGGAGCCCGGGATGGACTAGCGGGAGCAATGAGCAGTTCTTC.

The chain couples TRBV18 to TRBJ1-3; D ambiguous. This CDR3 region has 13 residues. CDR1 KGHSH and CDR2 LQKENI come from the germline V gene. V was pared by 8 bases and J by 0 bases, with 8 bases between. In DNA form, the CDR3 reads TGTGCCAGCACGGACGTCTCTGGAAACACCATATATTTT. Encoded protein: CASTDVSGNTIYF. The full variable domain, with the rest looked up from reference TRBV18 and TRBJ1-3, is NAGVMQNPRHLVRRRGQEARLRCSPMKGHSHVYWYRQLPEEGLKFMVYLQKENIIDESGMPKERFSAEFPKEGPSILRIQQVVRGDSAAYFCASTDVSGNTIYFGEGSWLTVV.

V usage is TRBV19 and J usage is TRBJ2-7; 9 nucleotides align to TRBD1. V gave up 6 bases and J gave up 3 bases; unmatched junction bases: 15. CDR1 is LNHDA, CDR2 SQIVND, per germline (reference sequence). The CDR3 has 17 residues. CDR3 sequence reads: CASSRFPGQGASYEQYF. In nucleotides, the CDR3 is TGTGCCAGTAGCCGATTCCCGGGACAGGGAGCGAGCTACGAGCAGTACTTC.

The rearrangement joins TRBV6-6 to TRBJ2-1; D gene ambiguous. The CDR3 has 16 amino acids. The germline V gene has CDR1 MNHNY and CDR2 SVGAGI (reference sequence). The V end was cut by 0 bases, the J end by 8 bases, with 17 bases between. In nucleotides, the CDR3 is TGTGCCAGCAGTTACTCGAGAGGCCCCGGGCTGGATGAGCAGTTCTTC. Protein: CASSYSRGPGLDEQFF.

This rearrangement joins TRBV5-4 to TRBJ2-3, with 9 positions matching TRBD2. The V segment lost 4 bases and the J segment 8 bases; nucleotides outside the gene matches: 14. CDR1 SGHNT and CDR2 YYREEE come from the germline V gene (reference sequence). The CDR3 has 16 residues. The CDR3 DNA reads TGTGCCAGCAGCAAAGCACGAGCGGGAGGCTTTGGTACGCAGTATTTT. This gives the protein CASSKARAGGFGTQYF.

This rearrangement joins TRBV6-1 to TRBJ2-5, with 7 bases lining up with TRBD1. The CDR3 totals 14 residues. Germline CDR1 is MNHNS and CDR2 is SASEGT. V was clipped by 7 bases and J by 1 base; unmatched bases: 6. CDR3 DNA: TGTGCCAGCACCCCGGGACAGCCCCAAGAGACCCAGTACTTC. Translating it yields CASTPGQPQETQYF.

This clone was found once. A much larger clone is a single base away; this may be a read error. Other DNA sequences in this sample translate to the same CDR3. The rearrangement uses TRBV4-1 and TRBJ2-1, with 8 bases that match TRBD2. The germline gives CDR1 MGHRA, CDR2 YSYEKL. This CDR3 is built from 17 residues. Losses at the gene ends were 3 bases for V and 2 bases for J; bases not matched to a gene: 9. CDR3: CASSHPSGRGTYNEQFF. The DNA for the CDR3 is TGCGCCAGCAGCCACCCCAGCGGGAGAGGGACCTACAATGAGCAGTTCTTC.

The gene calls are TRBV4-2 and TRBJ2-7; TRBD2 aligns across 7 bases. The length of the CDR3 is 14 residues. Germline CDR1 is LGHNA and CDR2 is YNFKEQ. V lost 4 bases, J lost 3 bases, and 6 bases stayed unmatched. In DNA, the CDR3 is TGTGCCAGCAGCCGAAACGGCGGGAGCTACGAGCAGTACTTC. Amino acids: CASSRNGGSYEQYF.